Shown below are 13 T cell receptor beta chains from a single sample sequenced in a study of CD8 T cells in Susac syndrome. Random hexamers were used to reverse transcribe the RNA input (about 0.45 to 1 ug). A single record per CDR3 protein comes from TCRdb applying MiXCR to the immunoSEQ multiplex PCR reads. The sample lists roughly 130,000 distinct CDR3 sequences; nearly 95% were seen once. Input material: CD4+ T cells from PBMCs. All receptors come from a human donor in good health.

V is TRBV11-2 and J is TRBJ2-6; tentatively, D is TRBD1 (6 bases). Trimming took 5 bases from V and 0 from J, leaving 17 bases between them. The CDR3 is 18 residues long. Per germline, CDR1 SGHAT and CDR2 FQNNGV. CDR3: CASSPWRTELSGANVLTF. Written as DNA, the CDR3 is TGTGCCAGCAGCCCCTGGCGGACAGAGCTCTCTGGGGCCAACGTCCTGACTTTC.

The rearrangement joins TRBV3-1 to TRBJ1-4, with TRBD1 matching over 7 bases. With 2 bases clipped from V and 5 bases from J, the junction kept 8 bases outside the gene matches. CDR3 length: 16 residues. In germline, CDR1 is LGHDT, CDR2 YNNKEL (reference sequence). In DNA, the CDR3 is TGTGCCAGCAGCCAACTACCCGGGACAGTCAATGAAAAACTGTTTTTT. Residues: CASSQLPGTVNEKLFF.

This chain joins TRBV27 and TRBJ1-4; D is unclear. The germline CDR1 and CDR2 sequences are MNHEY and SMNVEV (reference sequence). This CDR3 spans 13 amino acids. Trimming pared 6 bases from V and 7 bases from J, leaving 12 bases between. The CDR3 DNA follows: TGTGCCAGCAGGCCGACCGTGGGTGAAAAACTGTTTTTT. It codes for CASRPTVGEKLFF. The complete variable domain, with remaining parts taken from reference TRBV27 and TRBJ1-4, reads EAQVTQNPRYLITVTGKKLTVTCSQNMNHEYMSWYRQDPGLGLRQIYYSMNVEVTDKGDVPEGYKVSRKEKRNFPLILESPSPNQTSLYFCASRPTVGEKLFFGSGTQLSVL.

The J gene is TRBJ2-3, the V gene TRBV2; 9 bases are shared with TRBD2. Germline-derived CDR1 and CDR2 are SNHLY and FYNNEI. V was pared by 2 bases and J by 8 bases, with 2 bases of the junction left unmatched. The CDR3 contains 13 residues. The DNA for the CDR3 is TGTGCCAGCAGTGAACGGCGGGAGGGTACGCAGTATTTT. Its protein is CASSERREGTQYF.

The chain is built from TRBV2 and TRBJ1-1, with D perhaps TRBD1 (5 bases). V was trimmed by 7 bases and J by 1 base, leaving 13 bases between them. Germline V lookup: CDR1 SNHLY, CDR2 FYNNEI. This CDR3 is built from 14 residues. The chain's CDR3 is CASTLGPQNTEAFF. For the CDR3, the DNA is TGTGCCAGCACCCTGGGACCGCAGAACACTGAAGCTTTCTTT. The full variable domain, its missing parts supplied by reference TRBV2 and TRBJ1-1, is EPEVTQTPSHQVTQMGQEVILRCVPISNHLYFYWYRQILGQKVEFLVSFYNNEISEKSEIFDDQFSVERPDGSNFTLKIRSTKLEDSAMYFCASTLGPQNTEAFFGQGTRLTVV.

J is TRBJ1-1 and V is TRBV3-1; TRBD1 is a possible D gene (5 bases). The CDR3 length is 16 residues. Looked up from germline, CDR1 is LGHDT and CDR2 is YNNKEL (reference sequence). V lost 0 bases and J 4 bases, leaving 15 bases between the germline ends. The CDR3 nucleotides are TGTGCCAGCAGCCAAGAACCGGGGGTGCTCCTCACTGAAGCTTTCTTT. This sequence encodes CASSQEPGVLLTEAFF.

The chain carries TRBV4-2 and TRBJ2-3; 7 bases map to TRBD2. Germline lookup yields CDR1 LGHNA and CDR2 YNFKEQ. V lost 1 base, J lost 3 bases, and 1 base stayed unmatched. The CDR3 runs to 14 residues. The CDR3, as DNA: TGTGCCAGCAGCCAAGGCGGGAGTACAGATACGCAGTATTTT. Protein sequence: CASSQGGSTDTQYF.

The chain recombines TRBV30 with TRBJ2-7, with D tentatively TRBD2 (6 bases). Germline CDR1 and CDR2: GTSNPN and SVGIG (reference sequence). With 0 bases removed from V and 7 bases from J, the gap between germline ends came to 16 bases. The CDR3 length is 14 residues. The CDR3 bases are TGTGCCTGGAGTGTCGGAGGGACTGTTGGGGAGCAGTACTTC. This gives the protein CAWSVGGTVGEQYF.

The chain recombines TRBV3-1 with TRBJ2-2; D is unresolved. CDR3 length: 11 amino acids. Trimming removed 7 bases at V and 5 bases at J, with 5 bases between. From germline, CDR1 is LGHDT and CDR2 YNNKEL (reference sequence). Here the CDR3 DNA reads TGTGCCAGCACCGATACCGGGGAGCTGTTTTTT. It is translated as CASTDTGELFF.

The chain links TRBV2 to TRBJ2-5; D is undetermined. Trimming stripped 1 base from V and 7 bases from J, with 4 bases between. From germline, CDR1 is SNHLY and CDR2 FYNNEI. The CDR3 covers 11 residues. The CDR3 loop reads CASSEGRTQYF. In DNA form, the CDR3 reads TGTGCCAGCAGTGAAGGAAGGACCCAGTACTTC.

CDR3 sequence: CAWRGASYEQYF. As DNA, the CDR3 is TGTGCCTGGAGAGGAGCGTCCTACGAGCAGTACTTC. This chain links TRBV30 with TRBJ2-7; D call uncertain. Germline V gene data show CDR1 as GTSNPN and CDR2 as SVGIG (reference sequence). The CDR3 has 12 residues. Trimming removed 3 bases from V and 1 base from J, with 7 bases in between.

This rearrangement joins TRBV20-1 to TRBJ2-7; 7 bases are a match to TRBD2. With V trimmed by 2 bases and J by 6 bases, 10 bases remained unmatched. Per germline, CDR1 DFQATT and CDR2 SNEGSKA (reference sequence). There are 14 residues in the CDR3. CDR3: CSARPGGSPPEQYF. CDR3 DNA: TGCAGTGCTAGACCGGGCGGGAGTCCTCCCGAGCAGTACTTC.

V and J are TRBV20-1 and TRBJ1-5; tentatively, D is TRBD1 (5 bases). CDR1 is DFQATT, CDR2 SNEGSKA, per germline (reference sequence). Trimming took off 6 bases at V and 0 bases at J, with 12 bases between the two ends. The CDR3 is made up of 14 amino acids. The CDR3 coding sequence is TGCAGTGCGCCTACAGGAGTTAGCAATCAGCCCCAGCATTTT. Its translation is CSAPTGVSNQPQHF.